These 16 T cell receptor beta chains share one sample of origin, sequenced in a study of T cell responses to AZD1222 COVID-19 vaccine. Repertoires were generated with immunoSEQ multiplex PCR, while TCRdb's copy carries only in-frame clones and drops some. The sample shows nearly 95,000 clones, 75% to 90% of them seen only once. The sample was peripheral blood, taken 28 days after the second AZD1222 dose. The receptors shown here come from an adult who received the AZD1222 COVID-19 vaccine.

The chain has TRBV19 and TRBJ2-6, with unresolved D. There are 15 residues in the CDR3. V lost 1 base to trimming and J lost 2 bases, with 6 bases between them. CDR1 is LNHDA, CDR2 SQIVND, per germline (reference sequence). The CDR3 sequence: CASSIGAPGANVLTF. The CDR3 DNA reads TGTGCCAGTAGTATAGGGGCCCCTGGGGCCAACGTCCTGACTTTC.

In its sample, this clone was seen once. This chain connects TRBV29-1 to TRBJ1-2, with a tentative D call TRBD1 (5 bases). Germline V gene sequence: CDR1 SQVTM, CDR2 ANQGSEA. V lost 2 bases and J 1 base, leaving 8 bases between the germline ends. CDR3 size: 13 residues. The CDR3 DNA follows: TGCAGCGTTGAATGGCAGGGTAACTATGGCTACACCTTC. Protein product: CSVEWQGNYGYTF.

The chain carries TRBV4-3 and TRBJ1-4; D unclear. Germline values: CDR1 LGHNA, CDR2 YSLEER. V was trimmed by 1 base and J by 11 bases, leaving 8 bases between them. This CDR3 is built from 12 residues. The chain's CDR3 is CASSQVSEKLFF. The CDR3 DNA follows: TGCGCCAGCAGCCAAGTGTCAGAGAAACTGTTTTTT.

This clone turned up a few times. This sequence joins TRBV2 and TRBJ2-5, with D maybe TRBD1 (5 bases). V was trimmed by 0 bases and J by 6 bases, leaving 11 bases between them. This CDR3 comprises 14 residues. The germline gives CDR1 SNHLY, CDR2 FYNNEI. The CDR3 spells CASSEAGQGKTQYF. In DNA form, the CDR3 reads TGTGCCAGCAGTGAAGCAGGGCAGGGAAAGACCCAGTACTTC.

CDR3 residues: CASSEWTESKSGYF. The CDR3 DNA reads as TGTGCCAGCAGTGAATGGACCGAGTCAAAATCGGGGTATTTT. The V and J genes are TRBV6-1 and TRBJ2-3; D gene uncertain. CDR1 and CDR2 from the germline V gene are MNHNS and SASEGT. Trimming removed 2 bases at V and 14 bases at J, with 20 bases between. This CDR3 has 14 amino acids.

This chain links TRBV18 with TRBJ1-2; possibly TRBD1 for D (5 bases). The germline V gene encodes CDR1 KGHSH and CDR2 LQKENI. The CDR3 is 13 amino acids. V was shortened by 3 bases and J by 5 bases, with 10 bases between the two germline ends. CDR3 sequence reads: CASSPEGTYGYTF. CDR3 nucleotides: TGTGCCAGCTCACCGGAGGGGACTTATGGCTACACCTTC.

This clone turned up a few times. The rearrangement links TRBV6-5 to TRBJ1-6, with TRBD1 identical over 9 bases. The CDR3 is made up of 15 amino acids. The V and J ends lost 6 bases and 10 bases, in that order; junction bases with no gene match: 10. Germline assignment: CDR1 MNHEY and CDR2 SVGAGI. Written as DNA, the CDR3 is TGTGCCAGCAGCGGGGGACAGGGAAGGGGGTCACCCCTCCACTTT. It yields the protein CASSGGQGRGSPLHF.

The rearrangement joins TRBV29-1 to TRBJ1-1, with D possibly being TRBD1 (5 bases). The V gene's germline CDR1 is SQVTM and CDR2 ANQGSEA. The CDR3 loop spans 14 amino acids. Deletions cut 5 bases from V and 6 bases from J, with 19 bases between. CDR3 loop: CSVPGPSMGPEAFF. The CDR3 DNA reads TGCAGCGTTCCGGGCCCATCTATGGGGCCTGAAGCTTTCTTT.

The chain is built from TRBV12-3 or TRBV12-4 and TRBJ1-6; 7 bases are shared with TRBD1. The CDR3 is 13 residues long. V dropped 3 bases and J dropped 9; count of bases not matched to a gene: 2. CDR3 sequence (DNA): TGTGCCAGCAGTTTCGACAGGGCTTCACCCCTCCACTTT. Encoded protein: CASSFDRASPLHF.

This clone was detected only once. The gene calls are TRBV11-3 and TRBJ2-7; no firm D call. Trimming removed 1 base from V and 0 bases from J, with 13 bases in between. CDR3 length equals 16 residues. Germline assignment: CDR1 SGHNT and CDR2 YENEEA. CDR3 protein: CASSLGPIGPSYEQYF. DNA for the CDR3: TGTGCCAGCAGCTTAGGCCCCATCGGTCCCTCCTACGAGCAGTACTTC.

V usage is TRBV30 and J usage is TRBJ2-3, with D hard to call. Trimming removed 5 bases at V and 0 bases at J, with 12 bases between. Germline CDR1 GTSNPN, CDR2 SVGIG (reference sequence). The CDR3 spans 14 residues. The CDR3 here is CAWSQVGSTDTQYF. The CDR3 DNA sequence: TGTGCCTGGTCCCAGGTCGGCAGCACAGATACGCAGTATTTT.

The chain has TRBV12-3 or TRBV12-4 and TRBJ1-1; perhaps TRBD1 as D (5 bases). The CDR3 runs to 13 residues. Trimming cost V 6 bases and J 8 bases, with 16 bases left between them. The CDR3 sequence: CASSPRVKGEAFF. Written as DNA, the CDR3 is TGTGCCAGCAGCCCCAGGGTCAAGGGGGAAGCTTTCTTT.

The CDR3 loop reads CASSPRTGDMNTEAFF. CDR3 coding DNA: TGTGCCAGCAGCCCCCGGACAGGGGACATGAACACTGAAGCTTTCTTT. The chain couples TRBV13 to TRBJ1-1, with TRBD1 matching over 9 bases. Unmatched junction bases numbered 7, after V lost 5 bases and J lost 0 bases. Germline values: CDR1 PRHDT, CDR2 FYEKMQ (reference sequence). The CDR3 has 16 amino acids.

In nucleotides, the CDR3 is TGTGCCTCGGGACAGGGTGTGCCTAACTATGGCTACACCTTC. Translating it yields CASGQGVPNYGYTF. The chain links TRBV19 to TRBJ1-2; the match to TRBD1 covers 9 bases. After removal of 11 bases from V and 0 bases from J, the junction contained 7 bases not matched to a gene. CDR1 is LNHDA, CDR2 SQIVND, per germline (reference sequence). The CDR3 is 14 residues long.

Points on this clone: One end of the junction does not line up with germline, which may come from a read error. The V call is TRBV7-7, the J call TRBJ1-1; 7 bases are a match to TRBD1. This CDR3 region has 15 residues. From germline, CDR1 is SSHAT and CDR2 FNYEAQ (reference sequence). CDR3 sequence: CASSPLTGKNTEAFF. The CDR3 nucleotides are TGTGCTAGCAGCCCCTTGACAGGGAAGAACACTGAAGCTTTCTTT. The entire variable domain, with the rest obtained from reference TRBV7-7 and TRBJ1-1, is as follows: GAGVSQSPRYKVTKRGQDVTLRCDPISSHATLYWYQQALGQGPEFLTYFNYEAQPDKSGLPSDRFSAERPEGSISTLTIQRTEQRDSAMYRCASSPLTGKNTEAFFGQGTRLTVV.

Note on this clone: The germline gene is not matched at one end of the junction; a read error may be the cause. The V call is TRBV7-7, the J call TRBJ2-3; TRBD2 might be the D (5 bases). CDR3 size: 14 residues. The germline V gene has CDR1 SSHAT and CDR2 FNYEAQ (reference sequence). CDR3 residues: CASSLDGGTDTQYF. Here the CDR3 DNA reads TGTGCTAGCAGCCTGGACGGGGGCACAGATACGCAGTATTTT.